One and the same sample provided the 27 T cell receptor beta chains below, sequenced in a study of naive and memory T cell subsets. Two oligonucleotides, mixed equimolar, formed the beta constant-region primer covering TRBC1 and TRBC2. Ligated cDNA was amplified by four rounds of PCR with nested alpha and beta constant-region primers and SP2. Via MiXCR, TCRdb re-called the UMI-ligation and nested PCR reads, giving one row per CDR3 protein. The table has 130,000 or so distinct CDR3 sequences, over 30% seen once. The source material was central memory CD4+ T cells from blood. The source is a human donor in good health.

This clonotype has a handful of counts. J is TRBJ2-5 and V is TRBV28; 11 bases align to TRBD2. This CDR3 contains 14 residues. Germline lookup yields CDR1 MDHEN and CDR2 SYDVKM. V dropped 7 bases and J dropped 0; count of bases not matched to a gene: 1. This chain's CDR3 is CASKLAGDQETQYF. For the CDR3, the DNA is TGTGCCAGCAAACTAGCGGGAGACCAAGAGACCCAGTACTTC. Together with reference TRBV28 and TRBJ2-5, the CDR3 gives the full variable domain: DVKVTQSSRYLVKRTGEKVFLECVQDMDHENMFWYRQDPGLGLRLIYFSYDVKMKEKGDIPEGYSVSREKKERFSLILESASTNQTSMYLCASKLAGDQETQYFGPGTRLLVL.

The gene calls are TRBV7-9 and TRBJ1-1; D is undetermined. Germline V lookup: CDR1 SEHNR, CDR2 FQNEAQ (reference sequence). V lost 5 bases, J lost 0 bases, and 19 bases lay in between. The CDR3 consists of 17 residues. DNA for the CDR3: TGTGCCAGCAGCCCTACACTAGGGAAGGTTGTGAACACTGAAGCTTTCTTT. Translating gives CASSPTLGKVVNTEAFF.

CDR3 sequence (DNA): TGCGCCAGCAGCTTGGATCCCAGTTCCTCGAGGGAGCTGTTTTTT. It is translated as CASSLDPSSSRELFF. This chain uses TRBV5-1 with TRBJ2-2; the D is unclear. This CDR3 spans 15 amino acids. The V gene's germline CDR1 is SGHRS and CDR2 YFSETQ. The V end was cut by 0 bases, the J end by 9 bases, with 15 bases between.

A few counts support this clonotype. The chain employs TRBV4-1 and TRBJ1-2; TRBD1 matches at 8 bases. CDR1 is MGHRA and CDR2 is YSYEKL in the germline V gene. Losses at the gene ends were 1 base for V and 7 bases for J; bases not matched to a gene: 11. The CDR3 is 16 residues long. This CDR3 reads CASSQATVIRGPGYTF. For the CDR3, the DNA is TGCGCCAGCAGCCAAGCTACCGTAATCAGGGGGCCTGGCTACACCTTC.

Only one count was recorded for this clonotype. This chain links TRBV2 with TRBJ2-3, with a weak D call TRBD1 (5 bases). The germline V and J ends were trimmed by 7 bases and 0 bases, with 14 bases remaining between them. Germline CDR1 reads SNHLY; CDR2 reads FYNNEI. The CDR3 extends over 15 amino acids. The CDR3 DNA is TGTGCCAGCAAAAGTCGGACACTTAGCACAGATACGCAGTATTTT. This encodes CASKSRTLSTDTQYF.

This clonotype showed up just a few times. The chain joins TRBV28 to TRBJ2-3; D unresolved. V gave up 6 bases and J gave up 11 bases, with 15 bases separating them. The CDR3 consists of 12 residues. The V gene's germline CDR1 is MDHEN and CDR2 SYDVKM. This chain's CDR3 is CASSIHGFRQYF. CDR3 nucleotide sequence: TGTGCCAGCAGCATTCACGGCTTTAGGCAGTATTTT. Together with reference TRBV28 and TRBJ2-3, the CDR3 gives the full variable domain: DVKVTQSSRYLVKRTGEKVFLECVQDMDHENMFWYRQDPGLGLRLIYFSYDVKMKEKGDIPEGYSVSREKKERFSLILESASTNQTSMYLCASSIHGFRQYFGPGTRLTVL.

The chain has TRBV18 and TRBJ2-5; TRBD1 aligns across 8 bases. This CDR3 is built from 15 residues. After removal of 4 bases from V and 5 bases from J, the junction contained 9 bases not matched to a gene. Germline V CDR1 and CDR2: KGHSH, LQKENI. The DNA of the CDR3 is TGTGCCAGCTCACGATCGAAGGGACAGGTGGAGACCCAGTACTTC. This gives the protein CASSRSKGQVETQYF.

The sample holds a few counts of this clonotype. V is TRBV20-1 and J is TRBJ2-5; D might be TRBD2 (7 bases). Germline V lookup: CDR1 DFQATT, CDR2 SNEGSKA (reference sequence). The CDR3 consists of 14 residues. V lost 3 bases and J 4 bases, leaving 15 bases between the germline ends. The CDR3 spells CSASRGGPGETQYF. The CDR3 DNA is TGCAGTGCTAGCAGGGGAGGGCCCGGAGAGACCCAGTACTTC.

The V and J genes are TRBV14 and TRBJ1-3; 7 nucleotides align to TRBD1. The CDR3 contains 15 residues. V lost 3 bases and J lost 2; bases outside the gene matches: 4. Germline V CDR1 and CDR2: SGHDN, FVKESK. CDR3: CASSHRGSAGNTIYF. The CDR3 DNA sequence: TGTGCCAGCAGCCACAGGGGGTCCGCTGGAAACACCATATATTTT.

The chain is built from TRBV6-5 and TRBJ1-5; no firm D call. Between the trimmed V and J ends, which lost 11 bases and 0 bases, there was a span of 14 bases. CDR1 is MNHEY and CDR2 is SVGAGI in the germline V gene. The CDR3 covers 14 residues. The CDR3 protein is CAGVRLYSNQPQHF. The CDR3 coding sequence is TGTGCCGGCGTTAGGCTCTATAGCAATCAGCCCCAGCATTTT.

The chain combines TRBV5-1 with TRBJ1-2; no firm D call. The ends were cut back, 0 bases at V and 0 bases at J, with 6 bases in the middle. The CDR3 has 14 amino acids. CDR1 is SGHRS and CDR2 is YFSETQ in the germline V gene. This chain's CDR3 is CASSLDPANYGYTF. The CDR3 DNA follows: TGCGCCAGCAGCTTGGACCCTGCTAACTATGGCTACACCTTC.

At least ten counts were recorded for this clonotype. The chain recombines TRBV9 with TRBJ2-2; the match to TRBD2 covers 8 bases. The CDR3 has 16 amino acids. V shed 6 bases and J 5 bases; nucleotides not matched to a gene: 12. The germline V gene encodes CDR1 SGDLS and CDR2 YYNGEE. The CDR3 loop is CASTTSSGSRTGELFF. The CDR3 bases are TGTGCCAGCACCACATCAAGCGGGAGCAGGACCGGGGAGCTGTTTTTT.

The DNA for the CDR3 is TGTGCCAGCAGCTTAAGCCCTACAGGGAACACTGAAGCTTTCTTT. Encoded protein: CASSLSPTGNTEAFF. The V call is TRBV7-3, the J call TRBJ1-1, with D possibly being TRBD1 (5 bases). Germline-derived CDR1 and CDR2 are SGHTA and FQGTGA. CDR3 length: 15 amino acids. V lost 1 base and J 1 base, leaving 10 bases between the germline ends.

This clonotype was counted many times. The chain combines TRBV7-7 with TRBJ1-6; no clear D. This CDR3 is built from 13 residues. Germline CDR1 SSHAT, CDR2 FNYEAQ (reference sequence). Deletions cut 3 bases from V and 6 bases from J, with 6 bases between. In DNA form, the CDR3 reads TGTGCCAGCAGCTTTAACAGTAATTCACCCCTCCACTTT. It codes for CASSFNSNSPLHF. Full variable domain (rest looked up from reference TRBV7-7 and TRBJ1-6): GAGVSQSPRYKVTKRGQDVTLRCDPISSHATLYWYQQALGQGPEFLTYFNYEAQPDKSGLPSDRFSAERPEGSISTLTIQRTEQRDSAMYRCASSFNSNSPLHFGNGTRLTVT.

This clonotype was detected a few times. This chain links TRBV29-1 with TRBJ2-5; 11 bases are shared with TRBD2. Looked up from germline, CDR1 is SQVTM and CDR2 is ANQGSEA. CDR3 length: 13 amino acids. With V trimmed by 8 bases and J by 2 bases, 4 bases remained unmatched. CDR3: CSTGLAEQETQYF. CDR3 DNA sequence: TGCAGCACGGGACTAGCGGAACAAGAGACCCAGTACTTC.

The V call is TRBV28, the J call TRBJ2-1, with 8 bases matching TRBD1. This CDR3 has 15 residues. Per germline, CDR1 MDHEN and CDR2 SYDVKM. Unmatched junction bases numbered 7, after V lost 3 bases and J lost 6 bases. The CDR3 DNA reads TGTGCCAGCAGTTTTTTGGACAGGGCGAGCAATGAGCAGTTCTTC. Residues: CASSFLDRASNEQFF.

CDR3 residues: CASTQANFVNYGYTF. For the CDR3, the DNA is TGTGCCAGTACTCAGGCAAACTTTGTTAACTATGGCTACACCTTC. The chain recombines TRBV19 with TRBJ1-2; D is undetermined. CDR3 length: 15 amino acids. With 7 bases removed from V and 1 base from J, the gap between germline ends came to 16 bases. Looked up from germline, CDR1 is LNHDA and CDR2 is SQIVND (reference sequence).

This clonotype was counted between two and nine times. The V gene is TRBV18, the J gene TRBJ2-5; D gene uncertain. This CDR3 has 14 amino acids. Germline CDR1 and CDR2: KGHSH and LQKENI. Deletions cut 6 bases from V and 1 base from J, with 12 bases between. DNA for the CDR3: TGTGCCAGCTCGACCCGACATACCCAAGAGACCCAGTACTTC. Amino acids: CASSTRHTQETQYF. Full variable domain (remainder filled in from reference TRBV18 and TRBJ2-5): NAGVMQNPRHLVRRRGQEARLRCSPMKGHSHVYWYRQLPEEGLKFMVYLQKENIIDESGMPKERFSAEFPKEGPSILRIQQVVRGDSAAYFCASSTRHTQETQYFGPGTRLLVL.

The chain couples TRBV29-1 to TRBJ2-5, with no clear D. This CDR3 is 13 amino acids long. V was trimmed by 3 bases and J by 4 bases, leaving 12 bases between them. Germline V gene sequence: CDR1 SQVTM, CDR2 ANQGSEA. CDR3 nucleotide sequence: TGCAGCGTTGAGACGCAGCGTCGAGAGACCCAGTACTTC. It encodes CSVETQRRETQYF.

This clonotype was picked up many times. The V gene is TRBV29-1, the J gene TRBJ2-1, with 11 bases that match TRBD2. The CDR3 loop spans 13 amino acids. CDR1 and CDR2 (germline): SQVTM, ANQGSEA. V gave up 7 bases and J gave up 6 bases; unmatched junction bases: 5. CDR3: CSGTSGRGNEQFF. Written as DNA, the CDR3 is TGCAGCGGAACTAGCGGGAGAGGCAATGAGCAGTTCTTC.

With regard to this clonotype: Given a much more abundant clone one base away, this may be a read error. V gene TRBV20-1 combines with J gene TRBJ2-5, with D unclear. Germline V lookup: CDR1 DFQATT, CDR2 SNEGSKA (reference sequence). The CDR3 totals 13 residues. CDR3 sequence: CSASYGDVETQHF. The CDR3 nucleotides are TGCAGTGCTAGTTATGGGGATGTAGAGACCCAGCACTTC.

This clonotype was detected a few times. The chain uses TRBV2 and TRBJ1-3; D is ambiguous. The CDR3 is 15 amino acids. The ends were cut back, 6 bases at V and 3 bases at J, with 15 bases in the middle. Germline values: CDR1 SNHLY, CDR2 FYNNEI. CDR3: CASREQIISGNTIYF. The CDR3 DNA is TGTGCCAGCAGGGAACAGATCATAAGTGGAAACACCATATATTTT.

This clonotype turned up a few times. This rearrangement joins TRBV28 to TRBJ1-5; perhaps TRBD1 as D (6 bases). Germline CDR1 reads MDHEN; CDR2 reads SYDVKM. The CDR3 runs 15 residues. With 5 bases removed from V and 3 bases from J, the gap between germline ends came to 14 bases. DNA of the CDR3: TGTGCCAGCAGTCCTCCAGGGGCCTTCAATCAGCCCCAGCATTTT. It is translated as CASSPPGAFNQPQHF.

The V and J genes are TRBV5-4 and TRBJ2-1, with 9 bases aligning to TRBD2. V trimming: 4 bases; J trimming: 6 bases; junction bases outside the gene matches: 8. The CDR3 is 15 amino acids. Per germline, CDR1 SGHNT and CDR2 YYREEE (reference sequence). CDR3 region: CASSLGLARSNEQFF. The CDR3 nucleotides read TGTGCCAGCAGCCTCGGACTAGCGAGAAGCAATGAGCAGTTCTTC.

The CDR3 protein is CASSLKADGTEAFF. CDR3 DNA: TGTGCCAGCAGCTTAAAAGCGGATGGCACTGAAGCTTTCTTT. The V gene is TRBV3-1, the J gene TRBJ1-1, with D uncertain. CDR1 LGHDT and CDR2 YNNKEL come from the germline V gene (reference sequence). CDR3 length: 14 amino acids. V shed 5 bases and J shed 4 bases, with 14 bases lying between them.

In this sample, this clonotype turned up a few times. The chain uses TRBV28 and TRBJ2-7; D remains unclear. The CDR3 has 13 residues. Germline assignment: CDR1 MDHEN and CDR2 SYDVKM. V lost 10 bases and J 3 bases, leaving 16 bases between the germline ends. Here the CDR3 DNA reads TGTGCCATTACTGGATACCCCCGCTACGAGCAGTACTTC. Amino acids: CAITGYPRYEQYF.

This clonotype has just a few counts. This chain uses TRBV7-2 with TRBJ2-1, with 9 bases matching TRBD2. After removal of 1 base from V and 15 bases from J, the junction contained 10 bases not matched to a gene. Germline V gives CDR1 SGHTA, CDR2 FQGNSA. This CDR3 contains 14 residues. The CDR3 protein is CASSLEDSGRGWFF. The CDR3 bases are TGTGCCAGCAGCTTAGAGGATAGCGGGAGAGGATGGTTCTTC.